This TCR beta chain was retrieved from a study of T-cell memory formation after mild COVID-19. Study-wide points: Whether day 37 second-wave clones are SARS-CoV-2-specific was not confirmed. Pre-infection memory carried some responding clones, suggesting that cross-reactive memory joined. CD4+ bias marked clones expanding day 15 to 37, unlike balanced contracting clones.

The CDR3 extends over 15 amino acids. The V gene's germline CDR1 is SGHTA and CDR2 FQGNSA. The V and J ends lost 1 base and 8 bases, in that order; junction bases with no gene match: 5. One entry per CDR3 protein, called by TCRdb with MiXCR from the 5' RACE reads. Among 200,000 to 250,000 distinct CDR3 sequences, approximately 15% were seen once, and the ten largest hold approximately 2.1%. Concerning this clonotype itself: Its antigen is unknown.

The clonotype was recovered from an adult woman who had mild COVID-19 (a few samples of this study predate the infection). Cell type and time point are not known. Source material: PBMCs or a T cell subset sorted from them (not recorded which). The chain uses TRBV7-2 and TRBJ2-1; TRBD2 matches 10 bases. In nucleotides, the CDR3 is TGTGCCAGCAGCTTAGAACTAGCGGGATTGTATGAGCAGTTCTTC. Amino acids: CASSLELAGLYEQFF.